This TCR beta chain was observed in a study of shared clonotypes between healthy human individuals. Study in general: Per-donor plates numbered three CD4 naive, three CD4 memory, two CD8 naive and one CD8 memory.

Assay: immunoSEQ multiplex PCR; the TCRdb copy retains only in-frame clones and omits some. The repertoire holds some 2.1 million clones, 95% seen once, with 0.13% in the top ten. The CDR3 extends over 13 amino acids. The germline V gene encodes CDR1 SGHVS and CDR2 FNYEAQ. V dropped 1 base and J dropped 5 bases, with 8 bases sitting between them. Material for sequencing was naive CD4+ T cells sorted from blood. Subset: CD45RA+ positively selected. The chain employs TRBV7-6 and TRBJ1-1; D is ambiguous. The receptor was isolated from a man aged 18 to 29 in good health. CDR3 protein: CASSLEWGTEAFF. The CDR3 DNA sequence: TGTGCCAGCAGCTTAGAATGGGGAACTGAAGCTTTCTTT.